The clone carrying this TCR beta chain was seen ten or more times. Antigen: not known. The sample belongs to a study of T cells in Graves' hyperthyroidism and ophthalmopathy. Across the whole study: Peripheral blood collection took place at initial diagnosis, before any treatment.

Fresh peripheral blood, 9.5 to 10 ml of it, supplied the PBMCs. TCR beta CDR3 regions were amplified from RNA. First-round RT-PCR of the TCR CDR3 relied on the HTBI primer set. From the multiplex PCR reads, TCRdb called clonotypes with MiXCR, one entry per CDR3 protein. The sample contains about 350,000 distinct CDR3 sequences, about 14% of which appear only once. The CDR3 runs 13 residues. Germline trimming cut 3 bases from V and 8 bases from J; bases unmatched to any gene: 6. Regarding the study as a whole: Separation of ophthalmopathy from stable hyperthyroidism was achieved by a 13 V-J model.

V and J are TRBV12-3 or TRBV12-4 and TRBJ1-2, with TRBD1 matching over 7 bases. Sequenced material: blood. The origin of this receptor is a woman aged 30 to 39 with Graves' hyperthyroidism. Written as DNA, the CDR3 is TGTGCCAGCAGTTTCCGCAGGGGGGGGGGCTACACCTTC. It specifies CASSFRRGGGYTF.